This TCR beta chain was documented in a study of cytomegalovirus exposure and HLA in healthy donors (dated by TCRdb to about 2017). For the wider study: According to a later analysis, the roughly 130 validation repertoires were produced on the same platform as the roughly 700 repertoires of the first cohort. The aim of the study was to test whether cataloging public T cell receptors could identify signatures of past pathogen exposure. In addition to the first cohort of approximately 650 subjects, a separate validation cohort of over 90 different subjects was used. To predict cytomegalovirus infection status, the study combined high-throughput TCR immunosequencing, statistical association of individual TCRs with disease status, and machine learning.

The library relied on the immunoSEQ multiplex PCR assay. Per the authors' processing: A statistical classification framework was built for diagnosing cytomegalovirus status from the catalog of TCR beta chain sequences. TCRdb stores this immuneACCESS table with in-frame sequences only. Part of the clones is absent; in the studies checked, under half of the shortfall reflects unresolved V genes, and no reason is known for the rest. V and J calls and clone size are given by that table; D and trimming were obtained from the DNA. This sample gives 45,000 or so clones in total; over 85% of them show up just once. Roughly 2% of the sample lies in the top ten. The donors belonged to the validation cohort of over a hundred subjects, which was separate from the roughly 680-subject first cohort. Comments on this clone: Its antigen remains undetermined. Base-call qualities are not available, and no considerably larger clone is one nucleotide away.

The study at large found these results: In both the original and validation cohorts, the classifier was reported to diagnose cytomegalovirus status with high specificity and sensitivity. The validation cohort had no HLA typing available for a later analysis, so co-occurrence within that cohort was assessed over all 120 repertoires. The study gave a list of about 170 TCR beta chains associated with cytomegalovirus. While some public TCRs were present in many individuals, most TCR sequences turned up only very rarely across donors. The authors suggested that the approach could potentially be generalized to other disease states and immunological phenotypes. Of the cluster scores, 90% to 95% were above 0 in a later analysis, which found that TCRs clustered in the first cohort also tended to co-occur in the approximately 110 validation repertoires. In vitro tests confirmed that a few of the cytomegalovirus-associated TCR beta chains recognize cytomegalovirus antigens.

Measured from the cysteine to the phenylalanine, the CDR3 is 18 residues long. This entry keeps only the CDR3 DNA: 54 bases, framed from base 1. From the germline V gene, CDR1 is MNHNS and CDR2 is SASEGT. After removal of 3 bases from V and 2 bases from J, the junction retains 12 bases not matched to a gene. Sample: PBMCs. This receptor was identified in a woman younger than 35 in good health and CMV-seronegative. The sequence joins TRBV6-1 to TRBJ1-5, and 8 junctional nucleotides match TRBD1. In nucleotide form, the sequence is TGTGCCAGCAGTGATCCCCCGGACAGGGCTAGAGGCAATCAGCCCCAGCATTTT. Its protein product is CASSDPPDRARGNQPQHF.